Listed below are T cell receptor beta chains from one sample, sequenced in a study of shared clonotypes between healthy human individuals. Assay: immunoSEQ multiplex PCR; the TCRdb copy retains only in-frame clones and omits some. The sample contains millions of clones, more than 85% of which appear only once. Sequencing input: naive CD8+ T cells from PBMCs. The receptors originated from a man between 18 and 35 years old in good health. Some clones in this sample may be carry-over from other donors' samples. Both conserved end residues are part of each CDR3. D genes are given only for firm matches. Clone size is not always given. Where it is, it says once, few, many or a class for expanded clones.

v_gene,d_gene,abundance,j_gene,CDR3nt,CDR3aa
TRBV5-1,.,.,TRBJ2-7,TGCGCCAGCAGCTCAACGGACAGCTACGAGCAGTACTTC,CASSSTDSYEQYF
TRBV10-3,.,.,TRBJ1-2,TGTGCCATCAGTGAGTCGGGTACCGTACTTAACTATGGCTACACCTTC,CAISESGTVLNYGYTF
TRBV9,TRBD2,.,TRBJ2-1,TGTGCCAGCAGCGTAGTTGGACTAGCGGACAATGAGCAGTTCTTC,CASSVVGLADNEQFF
TRBV30,.,.,TRBJ2-1,TGTGCCTGGAGTTTGGTAAGCTCCTACAATGAGCAGTTCTTC,CAWSLVSSYNEQFF
TRBV5-1,TRBD1,.,TRBJ2-7,TGCGCCAGCAGCCTCAGACAGGGGGCGGAGGAGCAGTACTTC,CASSLRQGAEEQYF
TRBV10-2,.,once,TRBJ2-1,TGCGCCAGCAGAATGGACACCCCGGTAAGCTCCTACAATGAGCAGTTCTTC,CASRMDTPVSSYNEQFF
TRBV28,.,.,TRBJ2-5,TGTGCCAGCAGTTTGTCTGGCCAAGAGACCCAGTACTTC,CASSLSGQETQYF
TRBV29-1,.,.,TRBJ2-7,TGCAGCGTTTCTGGGGGCAAGTCCTACGAGCAGTACTTC,CSVSGGKSYEQYF
TRBV11-2,TRBD1,.,TRBJ2-7,TGTGCCAGCAGCTATCCGCGAGAGGGACAGGGCCTTCGGGAGCAGTACTTC,CASSYPREGQGLREQYF
TRBV19,.,.,TRBJ2-7,TGTGGGGGGAGACCCCCCAAGACATACGAGCAGTACTTC,CGGRPPKTYEQYF
TRBV5-1,TRBD1,.,TRBJ2-7,TGCGCCAGCAGCTTATCGACAGGGGCCTACGAGCAGTACTTC,CASSLSTGAYEQYF
TRBV5-4,.,.,TRBJ1-5,TGTGCCAGCAGCTTGGGGCCCCCCGATAGCAATCAGCCCCAGCATTTT,CASSLGPPDSNQPQHF
TRBV5-6,TRBD2,.,TRBJ2-1,TGTGCCAGCAGCTTTGTGGTTTCGGGAGGCCAGCAGTTCTTC,CASSFVVSGGQQFF
TRBV28,TRBD2,.,TRBJ2-1,TGTGCCAGCAGTTTTGGCGGGAGGCCGAGCTCCTACAATGAGCAGTTCTTC,CASSFGGRPSSYNEQFF
TRBV19,TRBD1,few,TRBJ2-7,TGTGCCAGTAGTTCCCGGACAGGGAACGAGCAGTACTTC,CASSSRTGNEQYF
TRBV2,TRBD2,.,TRBJ2-1,TGTGCCAGCAGTGACGGAGCGGGGCTCTACAATGAGCAGTTCTTC,CASSDGAGLYNEQFF
TRBV7-9,.,.,TRBJ2-7,TGTGCCAGCAGCCGGGGGACTCACTTTTTCGAGCAGTACTTC,CASSRGTHFFEQYF
TRBV4-1,.,.,TRBJ2-1,TGCGCCAGCAGCCAATCTTCCGGGACACTTGGCATGAATGAGCAGTTCTTC,CASSQSSGTLGMNEQFF
TRBV27,.,.,TRBJ1-1,TGTGCCAGCAGCGAACAGGGAATCACTGAAGCTTTCTTT,CASSEQGITEAFF
TRBV6-4,.,.,TRBJ2-1,TGTGCCAGCAGTTCGGGATACGGTTTGAATGAGCAGTTCTTC,CASSSGYGLNEQFF
TRBV7-9,.,.,TRBJ1-3,TGTGCCACCTTAGGGGAAGGGACCATATATTTT,CATLGEGTIYF
TRBV19,TRBD1,.,TRBJ2-5,TGTGCCAGTAGTGGCCAGGACAGGGATAAATTTACCCAGTACTTC,CASSGQDRDKFTQYF